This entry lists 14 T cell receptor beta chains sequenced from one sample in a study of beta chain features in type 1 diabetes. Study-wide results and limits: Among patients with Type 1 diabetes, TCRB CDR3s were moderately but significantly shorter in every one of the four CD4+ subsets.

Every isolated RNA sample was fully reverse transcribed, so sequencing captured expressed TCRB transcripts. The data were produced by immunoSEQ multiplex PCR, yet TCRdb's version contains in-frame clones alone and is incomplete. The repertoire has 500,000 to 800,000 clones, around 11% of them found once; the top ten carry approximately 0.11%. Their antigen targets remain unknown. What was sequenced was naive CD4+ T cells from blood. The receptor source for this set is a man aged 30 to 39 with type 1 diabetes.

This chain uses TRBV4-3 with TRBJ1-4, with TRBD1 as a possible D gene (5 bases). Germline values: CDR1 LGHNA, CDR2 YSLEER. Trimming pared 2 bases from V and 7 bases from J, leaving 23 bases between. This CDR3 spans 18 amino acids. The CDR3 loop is CASSQSLIRGRGSEKLFF. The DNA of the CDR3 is TGCGCCAGCAGCCAATCTCTGATACGGGGACGAGGGAGTGAAAAACTGTTTTTT.

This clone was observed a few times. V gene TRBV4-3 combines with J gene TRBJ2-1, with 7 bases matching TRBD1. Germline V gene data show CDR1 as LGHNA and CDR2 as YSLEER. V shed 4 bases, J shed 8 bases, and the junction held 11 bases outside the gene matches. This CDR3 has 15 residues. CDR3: CASSPARTGAYEQFF. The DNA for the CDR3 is TGCGCCAGCAGCCCCGCCCGGACAGGAGCTTATGAGCAGTTCTTC.

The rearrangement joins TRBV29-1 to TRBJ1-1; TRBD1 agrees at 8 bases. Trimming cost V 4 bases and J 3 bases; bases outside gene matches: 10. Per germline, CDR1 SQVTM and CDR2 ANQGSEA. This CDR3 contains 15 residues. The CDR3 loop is CSVAQGASGDTEAFF. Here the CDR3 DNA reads TGCAGCGTTGCTCAGGGGGCATCGGGGGACACTGAAGCTTTCTTT.

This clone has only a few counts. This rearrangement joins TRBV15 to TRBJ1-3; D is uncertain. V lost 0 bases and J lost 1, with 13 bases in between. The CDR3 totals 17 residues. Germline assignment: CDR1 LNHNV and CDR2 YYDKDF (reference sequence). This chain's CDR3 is CATSRDQAGFSGNTIYF. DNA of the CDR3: TGTGCCACCAGCAGAGATCAAGCAGGATTTTCTGGAAACACCATATATTTT.

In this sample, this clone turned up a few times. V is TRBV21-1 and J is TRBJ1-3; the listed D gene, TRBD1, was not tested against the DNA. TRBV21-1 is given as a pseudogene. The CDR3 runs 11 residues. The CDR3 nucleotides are TGTGCCGGAGGACAGGGCCCCACCATATATTTT. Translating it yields CAGGQGPTIYF.

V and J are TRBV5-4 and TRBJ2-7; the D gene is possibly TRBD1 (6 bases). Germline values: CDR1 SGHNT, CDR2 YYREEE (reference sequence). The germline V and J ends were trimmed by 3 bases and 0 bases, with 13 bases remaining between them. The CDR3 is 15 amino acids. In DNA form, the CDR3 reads TGTGCCAGCAGCTCTACAGGGTTCAGCTCCTACGAGCAGTACTTC. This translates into CASSSTGFSSYEQYF.

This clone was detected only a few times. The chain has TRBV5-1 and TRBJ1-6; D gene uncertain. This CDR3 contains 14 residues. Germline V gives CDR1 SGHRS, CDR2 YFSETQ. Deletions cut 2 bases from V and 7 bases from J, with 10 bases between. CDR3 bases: TGCGCCAGCAGCTTAAAGGCTGCGAATTCACCCCTCCACTTT. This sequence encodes CASSLKAANSPLHF.

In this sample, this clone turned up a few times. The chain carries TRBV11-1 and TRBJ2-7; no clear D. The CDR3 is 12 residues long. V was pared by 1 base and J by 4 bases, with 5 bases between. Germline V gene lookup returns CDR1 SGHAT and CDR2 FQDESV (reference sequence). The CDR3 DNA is TGTGCCAGCAGCTTAGTGGGTTACGAGCAGTACTTC. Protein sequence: CASSLVGYEQYF.

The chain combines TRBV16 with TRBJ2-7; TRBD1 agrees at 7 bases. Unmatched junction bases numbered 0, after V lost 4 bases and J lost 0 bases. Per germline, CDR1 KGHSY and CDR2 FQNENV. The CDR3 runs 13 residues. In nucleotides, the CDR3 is TGTGCCAGCAGCCGGGACAGCTCCTACGAGCAGTACTTC. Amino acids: CASSRDSSYEQYF.

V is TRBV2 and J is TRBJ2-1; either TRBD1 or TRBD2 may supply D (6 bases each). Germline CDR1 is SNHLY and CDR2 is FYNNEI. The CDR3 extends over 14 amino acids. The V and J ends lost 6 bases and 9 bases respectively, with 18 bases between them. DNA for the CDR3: TGTGCCAGCAGGAACGGTAGTCGGGGGCTTGAGCAGTTCTTC. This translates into CASRNGSRGLEQFF.

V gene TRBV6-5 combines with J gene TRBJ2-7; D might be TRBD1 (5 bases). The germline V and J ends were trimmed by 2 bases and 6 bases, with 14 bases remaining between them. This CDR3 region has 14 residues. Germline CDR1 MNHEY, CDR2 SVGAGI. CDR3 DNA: TGTGCCAGCAGTTACGACAGTAAATCCCTCGAGCAGTACTTC. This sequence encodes CASSYDSKSLEQYF.

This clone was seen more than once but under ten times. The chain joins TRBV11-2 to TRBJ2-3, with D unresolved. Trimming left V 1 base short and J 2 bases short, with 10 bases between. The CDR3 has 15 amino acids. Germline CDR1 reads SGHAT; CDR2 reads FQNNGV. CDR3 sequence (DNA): TGTGCCAGCAGCTTAGGCCACCGGGTCACAGATACGCAGTATTTT. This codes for CASSLGHRVTDTQYF.

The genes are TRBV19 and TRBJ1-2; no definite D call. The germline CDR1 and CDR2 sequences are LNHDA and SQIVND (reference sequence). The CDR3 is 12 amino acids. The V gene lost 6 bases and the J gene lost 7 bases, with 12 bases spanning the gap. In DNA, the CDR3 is TGTGCCAGTAGAGGACCCCTGGGTGGCTACACCTTC. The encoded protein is CASRGPLGGYTF.

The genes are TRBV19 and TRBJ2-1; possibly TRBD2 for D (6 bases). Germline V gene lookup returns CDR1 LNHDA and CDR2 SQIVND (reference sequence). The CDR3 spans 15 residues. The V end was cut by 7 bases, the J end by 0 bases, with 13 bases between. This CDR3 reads CASMGLASSYNEQFF. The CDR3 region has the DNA TGTGCCAGTATGGGTCTAGCGAGCTCCTACAATGAGCAGTTCTTC. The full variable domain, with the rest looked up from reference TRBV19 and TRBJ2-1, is DGGITQSPKYLFRKEGQNVTLSCEQNLNHDAMYWYRQDPGQGLRLIYYSQIVNDFQKGDIAEGYSVSREKKESFPLTVTSAQKNPTAFYLCASMGLASSYNEQFFGPGTRLTVL.